A single sample is the source of the 27 T cell receptor beta chains below, sequenced in a study of post-analysis software for immune sequencing data. General study findings and limits: Higher frequency in patients than in controls was seen for about five TRBV segments, with TRBV5-6, TRBV5-1 and TRBV20-1 among them.

These receptors' targets are unknown. Tagging with unique molecular identifiers was a feature of the TCR beta cDNA libraries. TCRdb independently ran MiXCR on the PCR reads; one entry per CDR3 protein. The sample shows hundreds of thousands of distinct CDR3 sequences, about 27% of them seen only once. The sample was blood. These receptors were taken from a girl between 5 and 17 years old with multiple sclerosis.

The chain joins TRBV25-1 to TRBJ2-3; D is ambiguous. CDR3 length: 16 amino acids. Germline CDR1 reads MGHDK; CDR2 reads SYGVNS. Trimming removed 3 bases from V and 1 base from J, with 14 bases in between. The CDR3 loop reads CASSDKSLSRTDTQYF. CDR3 DNA sequence: TGTGCCAGCAGTGACAAGTCTTTGTCTCGCACAGATACGCAGTATTTT.

This clonotype has ten or more counts. This chain links TRBV29-1 with TRBJ2-5; maybe TRBD1 (6 bases). The length of the CDR3 is 13 residues. Germline loops: CDR1 SQVTM, CDR2 ANQGSEA. V lost 8 bases and J 1 base, leaving 14 bases between the germline ends. CDR3: CSPPADSQETQYF. CDR3 in DNA: TGCAGCCCGCCCGCGGACAGCCAAGAGACCCAGTACTTC. The whole variable domain, remainder taken from reference TRBV29-1 and TRBJ2-5, is SAVISQKPSRDICQRGTSLTIQCQVDSQVTMMFWYRQQPGQSLTLIATANQGSEATYESGFVIDKFPISRPNLTFSTLTVSNMSPEDSSIYLCSPPADSQETQYFGPGTRLLVL.

This chain connects TRBV4-3 to TRBJ2-7; the D is unclear. The V and J ends lost 0 bases and 1 base respectively, with 16 bases between them. The CDR3 length is 17 residues. Germline CDR1 is LGHNA and CDR2 is YSLEER. Here the CDR3 reads CASSQESSPLLSYEQYF. The CDR3 bases are TGCGCCAGCAGCCAAGAGAGTTCCCCCTTGCTTTCCTACGAGCAGTACTTC.

This clonotype was counted a few times. The chain carries TRBV10-3 and TRBJ2-1; maybe TRBD1 (6 bases). The CDR3 has 12 residues. Per the germline V gene, CDR1 is ENHRY and CDR2 is SYGVKD. The V and J ends lost 6 bases and 6 bases respectively, with 9 bases between them. The CDR3 DNA sequence: TGTGCCATCAGGGGGACAACCAATGAGCAGTTCTTC. Translated: CAIRGTTNEQFF.

The sample holds many counts of this clonotype. The chain joins TRBV29-1 to TRBJ2-3; no firm D call. Germline-derived CDR1 and CDR2 are SQVTM and ANQGSEA. The CDR3 spans 12 residues. V lost 7 bases and J 1 base, leaving 9 bases between the germline ends. As DNA, the CDR3 is TGCAGCGGGTCTCACGGCACAGATACGCAGTATTTT. As protein: CSGSHGTDTQYF.

The chain couples TRBV18 to TRBJ1-5, with D possibly being TRBD1 (5 bases). Germline V gives CDR1 KGHSH, CDR2 LQKENI. The V end lost 3 bases, the J end lost 1 base, and 10 bases lay between the germline ends. The CDR3 totals 15 residues. The CDR3: CASSPGTSSNQPQHF. The CDR3 DNA sequence: TGTGCCAGCTCACCGGGGACTTCGAGCAATCAGCCCCAGCATTTT.

Regarding this clonotype: One junction end disagrees with the germline gene, perhaps due to a read error. The chain employs TRBV7-9 and TRBJ2-6, with unresolved D. CDR1 SEHNR and CDR2 FQNEAQ come from the germline V gene (reference sequence). This CDR3 contains 12 residues. The CDR3 sequence: CASSSEANVLTF. CDR3 in DNA: TGTGCCAGCAGCTCTGAGGCCAACGTCCTGACTTTC.

Comment on this clonotype: A clone one base away is much larger, so this may be a read error. The rearrangement joins TRBV7-8 to TRBJ2-1; 7 bases line up with TRBD2. The CDR3 consists of 15 residues. Germline V CDR1 and CDR2: SGHVS, FQNEAQ. CDR3 DNA: TGTGCCAGCAGCTTACTCGGCGGGAGCTACAATGGGCAGTTCTTC. As protein: CASSLLGGSYNGQFF. Full variable domain (outside the CDR3, taken from reference TRBV7-8 and TRBJ2-1): GAGVSQSPRYKVAKRGQDVALRCDPISGHVSLFWYQQALGQGPEFLTYFQNEAQLDKSGLPSDRFFAERPEGSVSTLKIQRTQQEDSAVYLCASSLLGGSYNGQFFGPGTRLTVL.

This sequence joins TRBV5-5 and TRBJ1-1; D is perhaps TRBD1 (5 bases). The germline gives CDR1 SGHKS, CDR2 YYEKEE (reference sequence). Deletions cut 6 bases from V and 9 bases from J, with 18 bases between. The CDR3 covers 13 residues. This CDR3 reads CASIGAGLLKAFF. The DNA for the CDR3 is TGTGCCAGCATCGGAGCGGGGCTCCTGAAAGCTTTCTTT.

This clonotype has a single count. The J gene is TRBJ1-1, the V gene TRBV7-9; D unclear. The germline V gene has CDR1 SEHNR and CDR2 FQNEAQ (reference sequence). CDR3 length: 15 amino acids. Trimming stripped 1 base from V and 6 bases from J, with 15 bases between. The CDR3 sequence: CASSLDPLGRAEAFF. CDR3 coding DNA: TGTGCCAGCAGCTTAGATCCTTTAGGGAGGGCTGAAGCTTTCTTT.

The rearrangement links TRBV6-1 to TRBJ2-3; D not certain. Germline values: CDR1 MNHNS, CDR2 SASEGT. Trimming left V 5 bases short and J 7 bases short, with 10 bases between. The CDR3 contains 12 residues. CDR3 DNA: TGTGCCAGCAGTCCCGTTCGTAATACGCAGTATTTT. Protein: CASSPVRNTQYF.

This chain joins TRBV10-2 and TRBJ2-2, with D maybe TRBD1 (6 bases). V was trimmed by 6 bases and J by 2 bases, leaving 16 bases between them. Per the germline V gene, CDR1 is WSHSY and CDR2 is SAAADI. This CDR3 is 16 amino acids long. The CDR3 sequence is CASRVPGTPNTGELFF. The CDR3, as DNA: TGCGCCAGCAGGGTTCCCGGGACACCTAACACCGGGGAGCTGTTTTTT.

This clonotype was seen a handful of times. This chain connects TRBV25-1 to TRBJ2-3, with D tentatively TRBD2 (6 bases). This CDR3 has 15 amino acids. The V end lost 3 bases, the J end lost 0 bases, and 10 bases lay between the germline ends. Germline V CDR1 and CDR2: MGHDK, SYGVNS. CDR3 region: CASSDPGTSTDTQYF. The CDR3 bases are TGTGCCAGCAGTGATCCCGGGACTAGCACAGATACGCAGTATTTT.

J is TRBJ2-3 and V is TRBV4-1; D ambiguous. The germline gives CDR1 MGHRA, CDR2 YSYEKL. The CDR3 contains 14 residues. V was cut by 0 bases and J by 6 bases, with 10 bases left in between. The CDR3 coding sequence is TGCGCCAGCAGCCAAGAGGTCCAGTCTGATACGCAGTATTTT. It is translated as CASSQEVQSDTQYF.

The chain is built from TRBV6-1 and TRBJ2-3, with TRBD1 matching 8 bases. This CDR3 contains 14 residues. After removal of 6 bases from V and 3 bases from J, the junction contained 5 bases not matched to a gene. Germline CDR1 and CDR2: MNHNS and SASEGT. This CDR3 reads CASRNNRGTDTQYF. CDR3 DNA: TGTGCCAGCAGGAATAACAGGGGGACAGATACGCAGTATTTT.

The chain recombines TRBV28 with TRBJ2-7; 7 nucleotides line up with TRBD1. J lost 3 bases, V lost 3 bases, and 5 bases had no gene match. The CDR3 length is 14 residues. Germline V CDR1 and CDR2: MDHEN, SYDVKM. The CDR3 sequence: CASSFSGTVYEQYF. The CDR3 DNA is TGTGCCAGCAGTTTCTCCGGGACAGTCTACGAGCAGTACTTC.

The rearrangement uses TRBV20-1 and TRBJ2-7, with D perhaps being TRBD1 or TRBD2 (6 bases each). The V gene lost 0 bases and the J gene lost 2 bases, with 17 bases spanning the gap. Germline-derived CDR1 and CDR2 are DFQATT and SNEGSKA (reference sequence). The CDR3 totals 16 residues. CDR3 protein: CSARDFRTGATYEQYF. The CDR3 DNA sequence: TGCAGTGCTAGAGATTTTAGGACGGGGGCAACCTACGAGCAGTACTTC.

This clonotype was counted only a few times. V and J are TRBV20-1 and TRBJ1-2, with D hard to call. Germline CDR1 DFQATT, CDR2 SNEGSKA (reference sequence). The ends were cut back, 4 bases at V and 4 bases at J, with 10 bases in the middle. This CDR3 is built from 12 residues. CDR3 coding DNA: TGCAGTGCTACGGCAGGCTCCTATGGCTACACCTTC. Amino acid sequence: CSATAGSYGYTF.

This clonotype was detected a few times. V gene TRBV20-1 combines with J gene TRBJ2-7; 7 nucleotides align to TRBD1. Trimming at V came to 0 bases and at J to 4 bases, leaving 9 bases not matched to a gene. From germline, CDR1 is DFQATT and CDR2 SNEGSKA (reference sequence). The CDR3 contains 15 residues. The CDR3 coding sequence is TGCAGTGCTAGAGATCAAATCACAGGGGATTACGAGCAGTACTTC. Protein product: CSARDQITGDYEQYF.

In its sample, this clonotype was seen a few times. V usage is TRBV28 and J usage is TRBJ2-7, with D possibly being TRBD1 (6 bases). Germline V gene lookup returns CDR1 MDHEN and CDR2 SYDVKM. The CDR3 loop spans 12 amino acids. The germline V and J ends were trimmed by 7 bases and 0 bases, with 7 bases remaining between them. CDR3 DNA: TGTGCCAGCACGGACAGCTCCTACGAGCAGTACTTC. It is translated as CASTDSSYEQYF.

The genes are TRBV20-1 and TRBJ1-4; TRBD1 matches 9 bases. Unmatched junction bases numbered 6, after V lost 2 bases and J lost 5 bases. The germline V gene encodes CDR1 DFQATT and CDR2 SNEGSKA (reference sequence). The CDR3 is 15 residues long. The CDR3 coding sequence is TGCAGTGCTAGATCCGGGACAGGGTTAAATGAAAAACTGTTTTTT. Its protein is CSARSGTGLNEKLFF.

To note about this clonotype: A much larger clonotype is one base distant, so this may be a read error. Since the CDR3 does not end with the conserved phenylalanine or tryptophan, this likely comes from a read error. The chain couples TRBV29-1 to TRBJ1-2; 7 bases are shared with TRBD1. The CDR3 sequence is 15 residues long. After removal of 0 bases from V and 5 bases from J, the junction contained 9 bases not matched to a gene. CDR1 is SQVTM, CDR2 ANQGSEA, per germline. In nucleotides, the CDR3 is TGCAGCGTTGAAGATGGGTCAGGGGGAGAGTATGGCTACACCATC. This encodes CSVEDGSGGEYGYTI.

In its sample, this clonotype was seen once. Just one base apart from a much larger clone, this may be a read error. This rearrangement joins TRBV10-3 to TRBJ2-5, with 9 bases that match TRBD1. With the DNA end fitting TRBJ2-7 better, the J assignment may be wrong. This CDR3 has 15 residues. In germline, CDR1 is ENHRY, CDR2 SYGVKD. The DNA for the CDR3 is TGTGCCATCACCTGGGACAGGGCTGCTAACTACGAGCAGTACTTC. Translating it yields CAITWDRAANYEQYF.

The chain joins TRBV12-3 or TRBV12-4 to TRBJ1-1; no firm D call. The V end was cut by 3 bases, the J end by 10 bases, with 6 bases between. The CDR3 has 10 residues. The CDR3 region is CASSFAGAFF. The CDR3 coding sequence is TGTGCCAGCAGTTTCGCTGGAGCTTTCTTT.

This clonotype was seen a few times. This chain connects TRBV7-9 to TRBJ1-1, with 8 bases matching TRBD1. The CDR3 is 14 amino acids. Looked up from germline, CDR1 is SEHNR and CDR2 is FQNEAQ (reference sequence). V gave up 5 bases and J gave up 6 bases; unmatched junction bases: 8. CDR3 residues: CASSRIGQGAEAFF. Written as DNA, the CDR3 is TGTGCCAGCAGCCGAATTGGACAGGGCGCTGAAGCTTTCTTT.

The chain is built from TRBV19 and TRBJ2-6, with D possibly being TRBD1 (6 bases). Germline V gives CDR1 LNHDA, CDR2 SQIVND (reference sequence). The V and J ends lost 6 bases and 3 bases respectively, with 12 bases between them. The CDR3 has 15 amino acids. As DNA, the CDR3 is TGTGCCAGTAGGACTTACAGGGATGGGGCCAACGTCCTGACTTTC. Protein sequence: CASRTYRDGANVLTF.

This clonotype was found a few times. A read error may account for a junction end that differs from germline. V and J are TRBV5-1 and TRBJ1-4; D not certain. The CDR3 length is 15 residues. Per germline, CDR1 SGHRS and CDR2 YFSETQ. CDR3 sequence: CASSLALATSEKLFF. CDR3 DNA sequence: TGCGCCAGCAGCTTAGCACTTGCAACTAGTGAAAAACTGTTTTTT.